Listed here are 10 T cell receptor beta chains from one sample, sequenced in a study of blood T cell repertoires in COVID-19. The table came from immunoSEQ multiplex PCR; TCRdb's copy has only in-frame clones and leaves some out. The sample records 80,000 or so clones, approximately 86% being singletons. The sequenced sample was peripheral blood. Receptors originate from a woman aged 55-70 years with acute or convalescent COVID-19.

In this sample, this clone turned up once. The genes are TRBV12-3 or TRBV12-4 and TRBJ1-2; weak D call: TRBD1 (6 bases). Trimming left V 4 bases short and J 1 base short, with 7 bases between. There are 13 residues in the CDR3. The CDR3 region has the DNA TGTGCCAGCAGTTGGGACAATAACTATGGCTACACCTTC. This translates into CASSWDNNYGYTF.

The rearrangement joins TRBV5-4 to TRBJ2-5; the D gene is possibly TRBD1 (6 bases). The CDR3 contains 15 residues. V dropped 0 bases and J dropped 1 base, with 10 bases sitting between them. The germline gives CDR1 SGHNT, CDR2 YYREEE (reference sequence). The CDR3 reads CASSLERGFQETQYF. CDR3 nucleotides: TGTGCCAGCAGCTTGGAAAGGGGGTTCCAAGAGACCCAGTACTTC.

The gene calls are TRBV10-3 and TRBJ2-1; 7 bases are a match to TRBD2. V shed 8 bases, J shed 4 bases, and the junction held 14 bases outside the gene matches. Germline V lookup: CDR1 ENHRY, CDR2 SYGVKD. The CDR3 length is 16 residues. The CDR3 DNA sequence: TGTGCCATCCGACCCGGGACCGGGACTACATACAATGAGCAGTTCTTC. Translation gives CAIRPGTGTTYNEQFF.

The chain carries TRBV28 and TRBJ1-2; a weak D match, TRBD1 (6 bases). V lost 6 bases, J lost 2 bases, and 13 bases lay in between. Germline CDR1 is MDHEN and CDR2 is SYDVKM. The CDR3 spans 14 residues. In DNA form, the CDR3 reads TGTGCCAGCAGAATACAGGGTTCAAACTATGGCTACACCTTC. Amino acid sequence: CASRIQGSNYGYTF.

Note on this clone: Other DNA sequences in the sample encode the same CDR3. This chain connects TRBV5-1 to TRBJ1-2, with 10 bases fitting TRBD1. The CDR3 consists of 14 residues. Germline V gives CDR1 SGHRS, CDR2 YFSETQ. V was clipped by 0 bases and J by 6 bases; unmatched bases: 2. CDR3 region: CASSLAGQGDGYTF. The CDR3 region has the DNA TGCGCCAGCAGCTTGGCAGGACAGGGGGATGGCTACACCTTC.

V is TRBV9 and J is TRBJ2-2; D might be TRBD1 (5 bases). The CDR3 runs 14 residues. The V and J ends lost 2 bases and 4 bases respectively, with 9 bases between them. CDR1 and CDR2 (germline): SGDLS, YYNGEE. The CDR3 DNA reads as TGTGCCAGCAGCGTTTCCCAGGGCACCGGGGAGCTGTTTTTT. Translation gives CASSVSQGTGELFF.

This clone was observed a few times. The chain links TRBV7-9 to TRBJ2-7; 12 bases match TRBD1. The J segment lost 0 bases and the V segment lost 0 bases, leaving 0 bases of the junction unmatched. Germline CDR1 SEHNR, CDR2 FQNEAQ (reference sequence). The CDR3 consists of 16 residues. The CDR3: CASSLAGQGASYEQYF. The DNA of the CDR3 is TGTGCCAGCAGCTTAGCGGGACAGGGGGCCTCCTACGAGCAGTACTTC.

The count of this clone is one. The rearrangement links TRBV11-2 to TRBJ2-5; D is perhaps TRBD2 (8 bases). Between the trimmed V and J ends, which lost 6 bases and 4 bases, there was a span of 18 bases. CDR1 SGHAT and CDR2 FQNNGV come from the germline V gene. This CDR3 is built from 15 residues. CDR3 DNA sequence: TGTGCCAGCAGTAGGGGGCCTAGCGGGCTAGAGACCCAGTACTTC. Amino acid sequence: CASSRGPSGLETQYF.

The chain is built from TRBV9 and TRBJ2-5; 10 bases map to TRBD1. There are 16 residues in the CDR3. The J segment lost 4 bases and the V segment lost 4 bases, leaving 10 bases of the junction unmatched. Per the germline V gene, CDR1 is SGDLS and CDR2 is YYNGEE. The CDR3 sequence is CASSSTPGDRGETQYF. The DNA for the CDR3 is TGTGCCAGCAGCTCCACCCCGGGGGACAGGGGAGAGACCCAGTACTTC.

This chain connects TRBV9 to TRBJ2-7; tentative D call: TRBD1 (6 bases). Germline CDR1 reads SGDLS; CDR2 reads YYNGEE. Between the trimmed V and J ends, which lost 4 bases and 0 bases, there was a span of 23 bases. This CDR3 comprises 18 residues. The chain's CDR3 is CASSSQTTGLRSSYEQYF. CDR3 coding DNA: TGTGCCAGCAGCTCCCAAACCACAGGGCTCCGGAGCTCCTACGAGCAGTACTTC. Full variable domain (remainder filled in from reference TRBV9 and TRBJ2-7): DSGVTQTPKHLITATGQRVTLRCSPRSGDLSVYWYQQSLDQGLQFLIQYYNGEERAKGNILERFSAQQFPDLHSELNLSSLELGDSALYFCASSSQTTGLRSSYEQYFGPGTRLTVT.